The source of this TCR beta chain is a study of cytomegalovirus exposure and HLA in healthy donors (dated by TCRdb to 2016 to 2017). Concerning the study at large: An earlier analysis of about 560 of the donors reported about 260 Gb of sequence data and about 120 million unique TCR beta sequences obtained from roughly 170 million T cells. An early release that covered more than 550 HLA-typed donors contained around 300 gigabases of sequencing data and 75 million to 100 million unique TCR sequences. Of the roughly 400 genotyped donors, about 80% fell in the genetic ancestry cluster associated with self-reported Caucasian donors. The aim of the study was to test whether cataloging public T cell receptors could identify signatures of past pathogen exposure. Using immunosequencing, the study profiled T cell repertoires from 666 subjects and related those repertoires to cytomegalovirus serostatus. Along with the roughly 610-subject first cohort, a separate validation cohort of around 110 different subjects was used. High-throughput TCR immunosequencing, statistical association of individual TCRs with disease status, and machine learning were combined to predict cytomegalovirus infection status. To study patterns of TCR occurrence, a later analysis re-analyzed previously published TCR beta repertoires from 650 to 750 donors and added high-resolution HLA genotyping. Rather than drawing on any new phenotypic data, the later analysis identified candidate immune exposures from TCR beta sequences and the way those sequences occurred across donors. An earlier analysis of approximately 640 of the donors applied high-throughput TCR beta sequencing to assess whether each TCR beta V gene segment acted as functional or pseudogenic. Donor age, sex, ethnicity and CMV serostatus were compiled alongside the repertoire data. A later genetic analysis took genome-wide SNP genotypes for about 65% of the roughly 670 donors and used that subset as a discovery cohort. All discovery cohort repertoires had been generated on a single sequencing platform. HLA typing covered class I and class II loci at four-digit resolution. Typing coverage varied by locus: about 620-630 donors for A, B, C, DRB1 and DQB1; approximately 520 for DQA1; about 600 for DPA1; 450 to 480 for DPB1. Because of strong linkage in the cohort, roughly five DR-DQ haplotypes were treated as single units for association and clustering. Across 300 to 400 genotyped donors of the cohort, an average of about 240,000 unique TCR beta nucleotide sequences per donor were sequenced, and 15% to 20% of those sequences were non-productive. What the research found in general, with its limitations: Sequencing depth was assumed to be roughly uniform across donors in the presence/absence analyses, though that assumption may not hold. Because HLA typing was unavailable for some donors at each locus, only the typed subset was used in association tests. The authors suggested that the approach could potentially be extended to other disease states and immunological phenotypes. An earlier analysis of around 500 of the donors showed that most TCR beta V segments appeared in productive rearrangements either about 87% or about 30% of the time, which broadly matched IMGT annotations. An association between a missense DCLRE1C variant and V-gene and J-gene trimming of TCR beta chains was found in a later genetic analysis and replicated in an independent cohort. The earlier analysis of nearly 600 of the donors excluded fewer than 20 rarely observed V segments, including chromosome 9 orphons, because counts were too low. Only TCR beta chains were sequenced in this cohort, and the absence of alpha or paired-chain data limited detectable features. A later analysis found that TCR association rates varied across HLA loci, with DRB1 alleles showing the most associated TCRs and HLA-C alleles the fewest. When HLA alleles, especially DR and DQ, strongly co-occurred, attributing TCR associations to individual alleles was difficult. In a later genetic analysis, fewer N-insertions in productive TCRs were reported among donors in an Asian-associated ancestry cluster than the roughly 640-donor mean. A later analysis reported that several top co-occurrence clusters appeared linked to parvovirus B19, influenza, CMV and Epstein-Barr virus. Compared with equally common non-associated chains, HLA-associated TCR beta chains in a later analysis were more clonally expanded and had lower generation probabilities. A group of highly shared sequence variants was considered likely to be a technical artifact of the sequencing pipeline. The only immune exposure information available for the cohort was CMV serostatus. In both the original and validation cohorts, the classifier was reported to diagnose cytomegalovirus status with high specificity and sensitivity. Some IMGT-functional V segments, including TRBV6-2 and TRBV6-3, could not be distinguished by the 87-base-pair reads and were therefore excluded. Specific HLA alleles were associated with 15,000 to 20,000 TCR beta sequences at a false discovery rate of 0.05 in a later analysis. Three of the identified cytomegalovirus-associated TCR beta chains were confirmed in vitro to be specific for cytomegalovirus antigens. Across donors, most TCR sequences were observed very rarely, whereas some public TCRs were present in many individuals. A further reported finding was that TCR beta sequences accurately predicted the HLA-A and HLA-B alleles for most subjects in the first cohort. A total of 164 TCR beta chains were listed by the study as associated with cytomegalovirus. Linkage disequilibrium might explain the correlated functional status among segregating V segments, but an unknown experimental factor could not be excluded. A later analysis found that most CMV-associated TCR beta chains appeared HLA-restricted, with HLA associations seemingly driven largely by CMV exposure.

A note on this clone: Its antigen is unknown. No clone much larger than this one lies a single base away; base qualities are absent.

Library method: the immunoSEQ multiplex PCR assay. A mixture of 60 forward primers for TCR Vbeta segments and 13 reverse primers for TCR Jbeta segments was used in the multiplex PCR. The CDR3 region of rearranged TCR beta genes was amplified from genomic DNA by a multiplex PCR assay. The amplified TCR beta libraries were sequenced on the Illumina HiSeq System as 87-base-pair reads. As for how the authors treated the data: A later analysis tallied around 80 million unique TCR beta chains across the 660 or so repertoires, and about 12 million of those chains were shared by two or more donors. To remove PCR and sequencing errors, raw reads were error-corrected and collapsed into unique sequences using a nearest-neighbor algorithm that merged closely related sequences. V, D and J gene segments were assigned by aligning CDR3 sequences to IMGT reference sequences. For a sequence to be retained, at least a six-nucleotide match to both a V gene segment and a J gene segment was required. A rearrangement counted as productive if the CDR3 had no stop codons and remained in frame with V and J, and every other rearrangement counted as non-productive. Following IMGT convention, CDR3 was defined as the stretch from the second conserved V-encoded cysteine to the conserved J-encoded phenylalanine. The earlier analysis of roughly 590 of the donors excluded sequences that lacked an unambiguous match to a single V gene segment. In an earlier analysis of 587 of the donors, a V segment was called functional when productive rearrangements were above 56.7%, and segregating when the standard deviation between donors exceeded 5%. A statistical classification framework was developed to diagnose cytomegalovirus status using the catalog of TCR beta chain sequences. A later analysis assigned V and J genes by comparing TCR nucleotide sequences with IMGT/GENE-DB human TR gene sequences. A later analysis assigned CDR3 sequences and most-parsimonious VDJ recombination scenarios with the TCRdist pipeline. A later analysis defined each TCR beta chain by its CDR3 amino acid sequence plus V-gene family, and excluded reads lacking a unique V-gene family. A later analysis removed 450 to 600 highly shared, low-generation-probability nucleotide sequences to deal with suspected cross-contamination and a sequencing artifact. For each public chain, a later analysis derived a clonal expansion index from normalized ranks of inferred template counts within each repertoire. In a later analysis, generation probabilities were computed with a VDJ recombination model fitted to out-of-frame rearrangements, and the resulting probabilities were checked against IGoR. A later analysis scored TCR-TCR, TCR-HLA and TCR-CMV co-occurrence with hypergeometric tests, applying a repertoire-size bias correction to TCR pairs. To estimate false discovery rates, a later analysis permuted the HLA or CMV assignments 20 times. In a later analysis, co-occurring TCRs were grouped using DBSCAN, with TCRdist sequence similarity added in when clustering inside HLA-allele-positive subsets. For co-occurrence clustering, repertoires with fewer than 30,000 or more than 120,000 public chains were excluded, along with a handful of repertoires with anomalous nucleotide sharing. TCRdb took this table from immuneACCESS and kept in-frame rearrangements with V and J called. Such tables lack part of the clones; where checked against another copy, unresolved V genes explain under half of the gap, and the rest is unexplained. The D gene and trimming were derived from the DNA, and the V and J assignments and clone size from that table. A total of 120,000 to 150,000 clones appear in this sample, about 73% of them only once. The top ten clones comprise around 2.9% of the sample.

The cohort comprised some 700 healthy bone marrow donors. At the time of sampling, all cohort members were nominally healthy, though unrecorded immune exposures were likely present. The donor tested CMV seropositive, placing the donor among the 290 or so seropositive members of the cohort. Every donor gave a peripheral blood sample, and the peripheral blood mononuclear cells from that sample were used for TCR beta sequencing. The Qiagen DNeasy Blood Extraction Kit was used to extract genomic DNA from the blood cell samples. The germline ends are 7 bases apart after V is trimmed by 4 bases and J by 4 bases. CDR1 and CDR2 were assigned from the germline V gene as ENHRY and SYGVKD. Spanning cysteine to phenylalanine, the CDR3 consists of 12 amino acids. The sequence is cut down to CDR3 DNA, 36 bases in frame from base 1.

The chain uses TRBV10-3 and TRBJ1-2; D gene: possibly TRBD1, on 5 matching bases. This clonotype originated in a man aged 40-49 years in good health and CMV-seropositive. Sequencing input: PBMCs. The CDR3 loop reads CAISVDSYGYTF. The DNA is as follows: TGTGCCATCAGTGTTGACAGCTATGGCTACACCTTC.